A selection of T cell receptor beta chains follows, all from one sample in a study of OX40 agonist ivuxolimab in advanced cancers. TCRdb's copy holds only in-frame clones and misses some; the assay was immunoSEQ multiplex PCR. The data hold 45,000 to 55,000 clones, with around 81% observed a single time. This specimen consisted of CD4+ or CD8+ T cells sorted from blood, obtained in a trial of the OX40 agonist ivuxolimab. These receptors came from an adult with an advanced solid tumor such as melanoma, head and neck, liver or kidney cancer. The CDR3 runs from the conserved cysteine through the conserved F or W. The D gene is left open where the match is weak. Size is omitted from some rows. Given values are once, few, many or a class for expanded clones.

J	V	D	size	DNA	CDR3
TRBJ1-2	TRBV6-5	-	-	TGTGCCAGCAGCCCTCTAGACGGGTTCTATGGCTACACCTTC	CASSPLDGFYGYTF
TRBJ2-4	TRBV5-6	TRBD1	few	TGTGCCAGCAGCTTAGGGGGCCGCATTCAGTACTTC	CASSLGGRIQYF
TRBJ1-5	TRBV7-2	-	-	TGTGCCAGCAGCCTTAGGCGGCAGGCTGATCAGCCCCAGCATTTT	CASSLRRQADQPQHF
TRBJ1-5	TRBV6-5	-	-	TGTGCCAGCAGTGCAGTAGGGGCCGGCAATCAGCCCCAGCATTTT	CASSAVGAGNQPQHF
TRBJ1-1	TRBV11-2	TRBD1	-	TGTGCCAGCAGCTTAGGACAGGGCAACACTGAAGCTTTCTTT	CASSLGQGNTEAFF
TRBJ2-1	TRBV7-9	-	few	TGTGCCAGCAGCTACAATGAGCAGTTCTTC	CASSYNEQFF
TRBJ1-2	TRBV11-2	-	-	TGTGCCAGCAGCCCTCCGGGCCAGAGATACTATGGCTACACCTTC	CASSPPGQRYYGYTF
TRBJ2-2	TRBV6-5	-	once	TGTGCCAGCAGTTATAGGACAGCCAACACCGGGGAGCTGTTTTTT	CASSYRTANTGELFF
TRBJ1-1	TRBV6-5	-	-	TGTGCCAGCAGTTACTTTTCCCCCCTTGGAGCTTTCTTT	CASSYFSPLGAFF
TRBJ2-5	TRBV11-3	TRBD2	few	TGTGCCAGCAGCTTAGATCCGGGGGGAAAGACCCAGTACTTC	CASSLDPGGKTQYF
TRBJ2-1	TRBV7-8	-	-	TGTGCCAGCAGCCCGGGACCCAACCTTTTCGATGAGCAGTTCTTC	CASSPGPNLFDEQFF
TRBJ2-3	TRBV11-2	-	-	TGTGCCAGCAGAACAGCGGCAGATACGCAGTATTTT	CASRTAADTQYF
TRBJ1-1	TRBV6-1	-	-	TGTGCCAGCAGAGACCGGACTTTCATGAACACTGAAGCTTTCTTT	CASRDRTFMNTEAFF
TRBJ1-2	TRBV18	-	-	TGTGCCAGCTCACCGACTGGGCCCTATGGCTACACCTTC	CASSPTGPYGYTF
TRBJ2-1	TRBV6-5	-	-	TGTGCCAGCAGTTACTTGGGGGGGCGGTACAATGAGCAGTTCTTC	CASSYLGGRYNEQFF
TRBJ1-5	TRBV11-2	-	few	TGTGCCAGCAGCTTCGAAGGGAATAGCAATCAGCCCCAGCATTTT	CASSFEGNSNQPQHF
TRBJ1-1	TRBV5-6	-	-	TGTGCCAGCAGCTTGTTGATGAACACTGAAGCTTTCTTT	CASSLLMNTEAFF
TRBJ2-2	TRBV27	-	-	TGTGCCAGCAGTTTCGGGGTGAACACCGGGGAGCTGTTTTTT	CASSFGVNTGELFF
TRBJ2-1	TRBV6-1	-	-	TGTGCCAGCAGGGGTCCGGGACCTAACAATGAGCAGTTCTTC	CASRGPGPNNEQFF
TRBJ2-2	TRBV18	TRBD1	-	TGTGCCAGCTCACCGGTGACAGGGAAATCCGGGGAGCTGTTTTTT	CASSPVTGKSGELFF
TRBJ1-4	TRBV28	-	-	-	CASSFLETTNEKLFF
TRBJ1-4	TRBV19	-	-	TGTGCCGTGGGACACCGTAATGAAAAACTGTTTTTT	CAVGHRNEKLFF
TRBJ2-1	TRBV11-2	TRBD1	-	TGTGCCAGCAGCTTAGACCAAGGACAGGGAAATGAGCAGTTCTTC	CASSLDQGQGNEQFF
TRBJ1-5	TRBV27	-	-	TGTGCCAGCAGTCAATCCTGGGAGTCTCAGCCCCAGCATTTT	CASSQSWESQPQHF
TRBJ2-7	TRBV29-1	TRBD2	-	TGCAGCGCCTACCTGGAGCGGGGGTCCTACGAGCAGTACTTC	CSAYLERGSYEQYF
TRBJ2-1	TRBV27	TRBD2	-	TGTGCCAGCAGCACCGGGACTAGCGGGAGCTCCTACAATGAGCAGTTCTTC	CASSTGTSGSSYNEQFF
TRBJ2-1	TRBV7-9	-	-	TGTGCCAGCCGGGCCGTCTACAATGAGCAGTTCTTC	CASRAVYNEQFF
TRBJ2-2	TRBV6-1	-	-	TGTGCCAGCAGTGAATTGGTATTTGGGAAAAGCCCGAACACCGGGGAGCTGTTTTTT	CASSELVFGKSPNTGELFF
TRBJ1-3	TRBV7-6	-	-	TGTGCCAGCAGCTTAGACTCTGGAAACACCATATATTTT	CASSLDSGNTIYF
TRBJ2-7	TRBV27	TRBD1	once	TGTGCCAGCAGTCACGGGACAGGGACCTACGAGCAGTACTTC	CASSHGTGTYEQYF
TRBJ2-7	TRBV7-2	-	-	TGTGCCAGCAGCTTAGCCCGATCATACGAGCAGTACTTC	CASSLARSYEQYF
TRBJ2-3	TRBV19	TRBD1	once	TGTGCCAGTAGTTTCGGACAGGGGGCAAATACGCAGTATTTT	CASSFGQGANTQYF
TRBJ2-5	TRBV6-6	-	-	TGTGCCAGCAGTTATCGGGGGCGCATCCAAGAGACCCAGTACTTC	CASSYRGRIQETQYF
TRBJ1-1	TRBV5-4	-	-	TGTGCCAGCAGCTTGATAGAGAACACTGAAGCTTTCTTT	CASSLIENTEAFF
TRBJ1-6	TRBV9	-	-	TGTGCCAGCAGCGCGTCGACAGGTCCGAGCTCCTATAATTCACCCCTCCACTTT	CASSASTGPSSYNSPLHF
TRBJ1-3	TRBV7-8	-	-	TGTGCCAGCAGCTTTGGCAGCAGGAGCTCTGGAAACACCATATATTTT	CASSFGSRSSGNTIYF
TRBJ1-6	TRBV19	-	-	TGTGCCAGTAGTATAAGTAATAGTTCACCCCTCCACTTT	CASSISNSSPLHF
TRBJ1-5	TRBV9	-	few	TGTGCCAGCAGCGTAGTAGTGTGTAGCAATCAGCCCCAGCATTTT	CASSVVVCSNQPQHF
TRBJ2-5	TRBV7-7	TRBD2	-	TGTGCCAGCAGCTTAGGACTAGCCCTGGGGGAGACCCAGTACTTC	CASSLGLALGETQYF
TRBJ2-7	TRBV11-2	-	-	TGTGCCAGCAGCCCAGCGCACAGGTTATACGAGCAGTACTTC	CASSPAHRLYEQYF
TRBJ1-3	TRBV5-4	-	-	TGTGCCAGCAGCCAAGAGGTCACTGGAAACACCATATATTTT	CASSQEVTGNTIYF
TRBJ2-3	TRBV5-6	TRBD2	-	TGTGCCAGCAGCTTACGAGTAGGTCGAGGCGGGAGGGGCCCAGATACGCAGTATTTT	CASSLRVGRGGRGPDTQYF
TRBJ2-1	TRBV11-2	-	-	TGTGCCAGCAGCCCCTGGGATGAGCAGTTCTTC	CASSPWDEQFF
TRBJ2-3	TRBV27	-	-	TGTGCCAGCAGTTCCTCCTCTTGGATAACAGATACGCAGTATTTT	CASSSSSWITDTQYF
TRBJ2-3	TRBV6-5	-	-	TGTGCCAGCAGTTACGACGGGGCCACAGATACGCAGTATTTT	CASSYDGATDTQYF
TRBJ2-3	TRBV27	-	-	TGTGCCAGCAGTTCTATCGCGTCAGGGGCAGATACGCAGTATTTT	CASSSIASGADTQYF
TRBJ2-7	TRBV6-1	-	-	TGTGCCAGCCCCGGACAGAATTACGAGCAGTACTTC	CASPGQNYEQYF
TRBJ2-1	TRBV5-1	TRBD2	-	TGCGCCAGCAGCTTGGATGCGGGAGTTGGTGAGCAGTTCTTC	CASSLDAGVGEQFF
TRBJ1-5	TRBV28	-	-	TGTGCCAGCAGTTTCAACTGGGGGACGAGCAATCAGCCCCAGCATTTT	CASSFNWGTSNQPQHF
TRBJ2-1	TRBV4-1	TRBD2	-	TGCGCCAGCAGCCGGACTTCGGGGGAGGGCCGTCATGAGCAGTTCTTC	CASSRTSGEGRHEQFF
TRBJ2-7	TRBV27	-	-	TGTGCCAGCAGTTTAACAGGGATCTACGAGCAGTACTTC	CASSLTGIYEQYF
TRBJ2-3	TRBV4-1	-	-	TGCGCCAGCAGCCAAGATCTAGGGCGAGAGAGCACAGATACGCAGTATTTT	CASSQDLGRESTDTQYF
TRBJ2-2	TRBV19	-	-	TGTGCCAGTAGTATTACTAGGTGGGAGGATCCCGGGGAGCTGTTTTTT	CASSITRWEDPGELFF